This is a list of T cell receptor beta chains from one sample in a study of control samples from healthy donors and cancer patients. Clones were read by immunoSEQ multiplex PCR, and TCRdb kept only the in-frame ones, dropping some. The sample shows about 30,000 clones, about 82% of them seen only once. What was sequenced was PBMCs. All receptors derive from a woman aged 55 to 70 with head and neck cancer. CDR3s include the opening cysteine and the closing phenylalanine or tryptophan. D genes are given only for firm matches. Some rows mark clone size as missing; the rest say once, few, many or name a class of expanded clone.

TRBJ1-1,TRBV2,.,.,TGTGCCAGCAGTGGGAGGGGTGGCGGTGGTACTGAAGCTTTCTTT,CASSGRGGGGTEAFF
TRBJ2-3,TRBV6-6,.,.,TGTGCCAGCAGTTACTTAGGGGACACAGATACGCAGTATTTT,CASSYLGDTDTQYF
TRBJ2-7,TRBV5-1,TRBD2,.,TGCGCCAGCAGCTTGGAACCTAGCGGGACTATATCCTACGAGCAGTACTTC,CASSLEPSGTISYEQYF
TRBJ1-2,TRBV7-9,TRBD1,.,TGTGCCAGCAGCTTAGCGGGAGGACAGGGATCGTCAGGCTACACCTTC,CASSLAGGQGSSGYTF
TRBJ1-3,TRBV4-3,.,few,TGCGCCAGCAGCCCACAAAATACGGACCTCTCTGGAAACACCATATATTTT,CASSPQNTDLSGNTIYF
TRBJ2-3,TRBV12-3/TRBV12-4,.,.,TGTGCCAGCAGTTTAGGTAGCACAGATACGCAGTATTTT,CASSLGSTDTQYF
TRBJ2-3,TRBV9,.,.,TGTGCCAGCAGCGCGCGGACTACTCACACAGATACGCAGTATTTT,CASSARTTHTDTQYF
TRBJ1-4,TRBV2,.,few,TGTGCCAGCAGTGGACAGAAAGGGGAAAAACTGTTTTTT,CASSGQKGEKLFF
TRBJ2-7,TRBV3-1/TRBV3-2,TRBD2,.,TGTGCCAGCAGCCAGCGGGGGGGGAGCGAGCAGTACTTC,CASSQRGGSEQYF
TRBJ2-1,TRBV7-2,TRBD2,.,TGTGCCAGCAGCCAGGGACTAGCGGGAGAAAAGCCAGGGAATGAGCAGTTCTTC,CASSQGLAGEKPGNEQFF
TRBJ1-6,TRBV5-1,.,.,TGCGCCAGCAGCTTGTCTCGGACACTCGACTCACCCCTCCACTTT,CASSLSRTLDSPLHF
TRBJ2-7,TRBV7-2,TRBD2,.,TGTGCCAGCAGCTTATGGACTAGCGAGGTGAAATACTTC,CASSLWTSEVKYF
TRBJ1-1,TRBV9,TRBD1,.,TGTGCCAGCAGTCTAGGGGGTGGACAGGGGAGAACGGCCACTGAAGCTTTCTTT,CASSLGGGQGRTATEAFF
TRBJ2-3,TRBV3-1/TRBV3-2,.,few,TGTGCCAGCAGCCAGGGGACTAGCACAGATACGCAGTATTTT,CASSQGTSTDTQYF
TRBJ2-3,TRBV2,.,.,TGTGCCAGCTATCTTATGGGGGGCGCGATGTATTTT,CASYLMGGAMYF
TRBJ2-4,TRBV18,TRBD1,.,TGTGCCAGCTCACCACCGGGACAGGGAATAAGCGAAAACATTCAGTACTTC,CASSPPGQGISENIQYF
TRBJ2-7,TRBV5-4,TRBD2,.,TGTGCCAGCAGCAGGACTAGCGGGGCATTCTCCTACGAGCAGTACTTC,CASSRTSGAFSYEQYF
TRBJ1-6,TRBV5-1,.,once,TGCGCCAGCAGCTTGTTAGCGACGGACTATAATTCACCCCTCCACTTT,CASSLLATDYNSPLHF
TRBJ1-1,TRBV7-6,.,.,TGTGCCAGCAGCTTCCAATATGGGGGTGAAGCTTTCTTT,CASSFQYGGEAFF
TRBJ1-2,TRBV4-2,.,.,TGTGCCAGCAGCCAAGATGGGCAGGCTAACTATGGCTACACCTTC,CASSQDGQANYGYTF
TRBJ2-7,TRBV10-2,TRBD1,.,TGCGCCAGCGGCAGGGGGCAGTCCTACGAGCAGTACTTC,CASGRGQSYEQYF
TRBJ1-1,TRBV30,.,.,TGTGCCTGGAGAACGACGAGGGGGTGGGTCGAGGACACTGAAGCTTTCTTT,CAWRTTRGWVEDTEAFF
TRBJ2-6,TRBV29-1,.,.,TGCAGCGTTGAATGGACAGACTCTGGGGCCAACGTCCTGACTTTC,CSVEWTDSGANVLTF
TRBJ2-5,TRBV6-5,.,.,TGTGCCAGCAGCCCCCAGGGAGAGACCCAGTACTTC,CASSPQGETQYF
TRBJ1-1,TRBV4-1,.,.,TGCGCCAGCAGCCAAGAAGAACGACAGCCTGAAGCTTTCTTT,CASSQEERQPEAFF
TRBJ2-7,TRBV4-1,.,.,TGCGCCAGCAGCCCTTTGGCAGGTCCTATATACGAGCAGTACTTC,CASSPLAGPIYEQYF
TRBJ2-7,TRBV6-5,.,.,TGTGCCAGCAGTTACTCGATAAGGTTCGGCTCCTACGAGCAGTACTTC,CASSYSIRFGSYEQYF
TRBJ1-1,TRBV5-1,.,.,TGCGCCAGCAGCTTGGCCGGGCAGTCCACTGAAGCTTTCTTT,CASSLAGQSTEAFF
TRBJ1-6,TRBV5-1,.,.,TGCGCCAGCAGCTTTGAGGGTTGGGTTTCACCCCTCCACTTT,CASSFEGWVSPLHF
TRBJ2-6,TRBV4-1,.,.,TGCGCCAGCAGCCAAGATTCTGCAGGGTACTCTGGGGCCAACGTCCTGACTTTC,CASSQDSAGYSGANVLTF
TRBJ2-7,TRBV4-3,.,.,TGCGCCAGCAGCCAAGAACTAGCTAACGAGCAGTACTTC,CASSQELANEQYF
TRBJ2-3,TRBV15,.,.,TGTGCCACCAGCAGGGGGACGGATACGCAGTATTTT,CATSRGTDTQYF
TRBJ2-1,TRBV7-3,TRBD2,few,TGTGCCAGCAGCTTAGAGGGACTAGCGGACCGCTACAATGAGCAGTTCTTC,CASSLEGLADRYNEQFF
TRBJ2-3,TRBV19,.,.,TGTGCCAGTAGTATGGTTCCCGGGGCAGATACGCAGTATTTT,CASSMVPGADTQYF
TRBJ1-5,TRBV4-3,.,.,TGCGCCAGCAGCCAGGAGATGTATCAGCCCCAGCATTTT,CASSQEMYQPQHF
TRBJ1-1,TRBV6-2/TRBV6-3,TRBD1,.,TGTGCCAGCAGTTACGGGCAGGGGGCGAGTGAAGCTTTCTTT,CASSYGQGASEAFF
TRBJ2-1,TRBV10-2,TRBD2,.,TGCGCCAGCTCGACTAGCGGGAGTGGTAATGAGCAGTTCTTC,CASSTSGSGNEQFF
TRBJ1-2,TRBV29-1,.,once,TGCAGCGTCTCCGAGGGTCGTGACTATGGCTACACCTTC,CSVSEGRDYGYTF
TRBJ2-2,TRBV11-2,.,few,TGTGCCAGCAGCCCGACGCAGGGGAACACCGGGGAGCTGTTTTTT,CASSPTQGNTGELFF
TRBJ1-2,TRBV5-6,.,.,TGTGCCAGCAGCTTACAGGTCGTCTACACCTTC,CASSLQVVYTF
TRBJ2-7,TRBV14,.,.,TGTGCCAGCAGCCAGGGCCCATCCTACGAGCAGTACTTC,CASSQGPSYEQYF
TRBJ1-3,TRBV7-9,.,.,TGTGCCAGCACCCAGGCGAGCACCATATATTTT,CASTQASTIYF
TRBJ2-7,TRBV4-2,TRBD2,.,TGTGCCAGCAGCCCAGCGGGGACGGCTTACGAGCAGTACTTC,CASSPAGTAYEQYF
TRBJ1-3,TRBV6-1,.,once,TGTGCCAGCAGTGAAGCCGGAGGGGGAAACACCATATATTTT,CASSEAGGGNTIYF
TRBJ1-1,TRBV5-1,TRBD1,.,TGCGCCAGTGGGACAGGGGAAATGAACACTGAAGCTTTCTTT,CASGTGEMNTEAFF
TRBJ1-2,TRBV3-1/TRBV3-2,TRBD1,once,TGTGCCAGCAGCCAAGTGACAGGGAGGTTTGGCTACACCTTC,CASSQVTGRFGYTF